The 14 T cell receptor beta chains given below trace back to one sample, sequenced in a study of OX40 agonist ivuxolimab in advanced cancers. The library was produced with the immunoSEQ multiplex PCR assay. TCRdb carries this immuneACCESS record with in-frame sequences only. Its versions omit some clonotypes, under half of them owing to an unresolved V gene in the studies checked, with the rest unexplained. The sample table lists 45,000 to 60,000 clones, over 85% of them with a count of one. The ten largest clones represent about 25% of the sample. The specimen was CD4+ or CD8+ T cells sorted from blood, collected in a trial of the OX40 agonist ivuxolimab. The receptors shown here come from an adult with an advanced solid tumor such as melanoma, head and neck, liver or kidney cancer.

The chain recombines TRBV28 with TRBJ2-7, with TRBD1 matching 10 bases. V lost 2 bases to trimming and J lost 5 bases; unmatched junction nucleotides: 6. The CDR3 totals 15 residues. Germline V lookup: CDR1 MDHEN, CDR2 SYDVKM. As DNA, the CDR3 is TGTGCCAGCAGTTTAGGGGGGGACAGGGGAAACGAGCAGTACTTC. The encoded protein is CASSLGGDRGNEQYF.

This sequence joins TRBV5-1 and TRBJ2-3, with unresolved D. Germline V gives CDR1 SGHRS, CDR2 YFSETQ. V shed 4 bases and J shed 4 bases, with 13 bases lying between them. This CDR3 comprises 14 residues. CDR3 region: CASSPGHQPDTQYF. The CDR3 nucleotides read TGCGCCAGCAGCCCGGGCCATCAGCCAGATACGCAGTATTTT.

The CDR3: CSVVGGTLTGELFF. The CDR3 DNA reads TGCAGCGTTGTCGGCGGGACCCTCACCGGGGAGCTGTTTTTT. The V gene is TRBV29-1, the J gene TRBJ2-2; TRBD2 might be the D (6 bases). The length of the CDR3 is 14 residues. In germline, CDR1 is SQVTM, CDR2 ANQGSEA. Trimming removed 4 bases at V and 4 bases at J, with 13 bases between.

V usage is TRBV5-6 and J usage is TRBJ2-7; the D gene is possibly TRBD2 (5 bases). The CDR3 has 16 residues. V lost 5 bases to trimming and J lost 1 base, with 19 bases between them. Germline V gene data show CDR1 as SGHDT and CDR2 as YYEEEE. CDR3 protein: CASSPWIGKLSYEQYF. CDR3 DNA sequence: TGTGCCAGCAGTCCCTGGATCGGGAAACTTTCCTACGAGCAGTACTTC.

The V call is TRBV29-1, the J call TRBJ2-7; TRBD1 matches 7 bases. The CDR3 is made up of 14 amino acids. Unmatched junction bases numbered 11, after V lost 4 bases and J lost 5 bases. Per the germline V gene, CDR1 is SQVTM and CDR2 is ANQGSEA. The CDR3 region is CSVVGRGMNNEQYF. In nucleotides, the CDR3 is TGCAGCGTTGTGGGCAGGGGGATGAACAACGAGCAGTACTTC.

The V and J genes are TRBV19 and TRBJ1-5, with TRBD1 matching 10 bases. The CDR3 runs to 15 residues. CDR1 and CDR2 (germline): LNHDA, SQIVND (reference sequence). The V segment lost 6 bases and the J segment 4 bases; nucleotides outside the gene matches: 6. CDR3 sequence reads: CASSDRTGGNQPQHF. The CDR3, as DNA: TGTGCCAGTAGCGATCGGACAGGGGGGAATCAGCCCCAGCATTTT. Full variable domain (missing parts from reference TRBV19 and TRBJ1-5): DGGITQSPKYLFRKEGQNVTLSCEQNLNHDAMYWYRQDPGQGLRLIYYSQIVNDFQKGDIAEGYSVSREKKESFPLTVTSAQKNPTAFYLCASSDRTGGNQPQHFGDGTRLSIL.

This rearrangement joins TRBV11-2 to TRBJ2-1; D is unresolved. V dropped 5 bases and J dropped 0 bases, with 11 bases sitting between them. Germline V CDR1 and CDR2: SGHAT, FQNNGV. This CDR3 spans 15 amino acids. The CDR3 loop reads CASSPTASSYNEQFF. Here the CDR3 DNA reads TGTGCCAGCAGCCCAACTGCTAGCTCCTACAATGAGCAGTTCTTC.

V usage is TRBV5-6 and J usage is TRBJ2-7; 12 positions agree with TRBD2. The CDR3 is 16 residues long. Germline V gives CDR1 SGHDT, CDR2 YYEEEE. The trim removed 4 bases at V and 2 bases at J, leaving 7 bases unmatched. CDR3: CASSGRLAGVPYEQYF. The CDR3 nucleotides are TGTGCCAGCAGCGGCCGACTAGCGGGAGTACCCTACGAGCAGTACTTC.

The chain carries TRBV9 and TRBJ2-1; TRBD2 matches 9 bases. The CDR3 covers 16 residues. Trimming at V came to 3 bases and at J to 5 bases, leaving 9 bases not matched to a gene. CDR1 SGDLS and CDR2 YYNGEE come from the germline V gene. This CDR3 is CASSGGQREADNEQFF. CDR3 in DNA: TGTGCCAGCAGCGGGGGGCAGCGGGAGGCGGACAATGAGCAGTTCTTC.

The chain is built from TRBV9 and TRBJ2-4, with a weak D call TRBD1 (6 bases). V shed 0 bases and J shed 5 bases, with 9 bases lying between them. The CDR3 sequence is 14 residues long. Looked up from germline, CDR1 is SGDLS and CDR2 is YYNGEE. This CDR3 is CASSVGDNQNIQYF. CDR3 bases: TGTGCCAGCAGCGTAGGGGACAACCAAAACATTCAGTACTTC.

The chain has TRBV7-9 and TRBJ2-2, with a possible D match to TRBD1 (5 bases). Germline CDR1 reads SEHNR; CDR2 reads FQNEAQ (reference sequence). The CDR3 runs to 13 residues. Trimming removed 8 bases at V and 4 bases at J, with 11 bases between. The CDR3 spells CASSPRGTGELFF. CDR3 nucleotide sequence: TGTGCCAGCTCCCCAAGGGGCACCGGGGAGCTGTTTTTT. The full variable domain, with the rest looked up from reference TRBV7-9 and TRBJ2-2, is DTGVSQNPRHKITKRGQNVTFRCDPISEHNRLYWYRQTLGQGPEFLTYFQNEAQLEKSRLLSDRFSAERPKGSFSTLEIQRTEQGDSAMYLCASSPRGTGELFFGEGSRLTVL.

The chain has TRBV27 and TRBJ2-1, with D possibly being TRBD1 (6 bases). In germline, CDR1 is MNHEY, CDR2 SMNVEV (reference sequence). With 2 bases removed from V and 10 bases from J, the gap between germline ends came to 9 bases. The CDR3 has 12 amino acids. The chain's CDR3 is CASSLAGVEQFF. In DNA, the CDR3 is TGTGCCAGCAGTTTAGCAGGGGTGGAGCAGTTCTTC.

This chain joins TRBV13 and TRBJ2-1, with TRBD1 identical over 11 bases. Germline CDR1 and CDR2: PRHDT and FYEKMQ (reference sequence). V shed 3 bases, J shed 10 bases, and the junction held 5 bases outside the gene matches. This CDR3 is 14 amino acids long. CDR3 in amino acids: CASSFGQGAKEQFF. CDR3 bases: TGTGCCAGCAGCTTTGGACAGGGGGCCAAGGAGCAGTTCTTC.

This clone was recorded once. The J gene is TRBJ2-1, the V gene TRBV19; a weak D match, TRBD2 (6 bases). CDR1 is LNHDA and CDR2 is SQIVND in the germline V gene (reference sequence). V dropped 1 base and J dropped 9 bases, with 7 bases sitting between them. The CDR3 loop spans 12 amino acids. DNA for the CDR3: TGTGCCAGTAGTATAGGGCGGGGTGAGCAGTTCTTC. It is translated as CASSIGRGEQFF.